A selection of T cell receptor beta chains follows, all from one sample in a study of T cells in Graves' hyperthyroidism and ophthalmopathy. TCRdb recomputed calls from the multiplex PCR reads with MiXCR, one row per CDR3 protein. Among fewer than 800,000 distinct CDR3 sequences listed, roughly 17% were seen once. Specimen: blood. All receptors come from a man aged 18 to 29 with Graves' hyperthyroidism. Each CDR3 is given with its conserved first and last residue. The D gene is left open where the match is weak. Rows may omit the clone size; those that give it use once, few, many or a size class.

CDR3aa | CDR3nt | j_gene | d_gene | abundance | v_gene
CASSPTSGRAGELFF | TGTGCCAGCAGCCCAACTAGCGGGAGGGCCGGGGAGCTGTTTTTT | TRBJ2-2 | TRBD2 | many | TRBV11-3
CASSFRASLGALHF | TGTGCCAGCAGTTTCAGGGCCTCGTTGGGAGCCCTCCACTTT | TRBJ1-6 | NA | many | TRBV28
CASSWDRHEEQYF | TGTGCCAGCAGCTGGGACAGACATGAGGAGCAGTACTTC | TRBJ2-7 | TRBD1 | few | TRBV5-4
CASSRIADGGTQYF | TGTGCCAGCAGCCGGATAGCGGACGGAGGGACCCAGTACTTC | TRBJ2-5 | NA | NA | TRBV7-2
CASGRPRTDTQYF | TGTGCCAGTGGTCGCCCCCGCACAGATACGCAGTATTTT | TRBJ2-3 | NA | NA | TRBV19
CASSAWTSGDTDTQYF | TGTGCCAGCAGCGCATGGACTAGCGGGGACACAGATACGCAGTATTTT | TRBJ2-3 | TRBD2 | few | TRBV9
CASRRTSGVTDTQYF | TGTGCCAGCAGGCGGACTAGCGGGGTCACAGATACGCAGTATTTT | TRBJ2-3 | TRBD2 | many | TRBV12-3/TRBV12-4
CASSPTSGVDEKLFF | TGTGCCAGCAGTCCTACTTCGGGGGTGGATGAAAAACTGTTTTTT | TRBJ1-4 | NA | few | TRBV6-1
CASRREKLFF | TGTGCCAGCCGCCGTGAAAAACTGTTTTTT | TRBJ1-4 | NA | many | TRBV28
CSAARLPSYNEQFF | TGCAGCGCGGCCCGATTGCCCTCCTACAATGAGCAGTTCTTC | TRBJ2-1 | NA | NA | TRBV29-1
CSVVWTSGSGYEQYF | TGCAGCGTTGTATGGACTAGCGGGAGTGGGTACGAGCAGTACTTC | TRBJ2-7 | TRBD2 | few | TRBV29-1
CATSDPRADSYNEQFF | TGTGCCACCAGTGACCCTAGGGCGGACTCCTACAATGAGCAGTTCTTC | TRBJ2-1 | NA | NA | TRBV24-1
CASSLAQYSIQYF | TGCGCCAGCAGCTTGGCCCAGTATAGCATTCAGTACTTC | TRBJ2-4 | NA | few | TRBV5-1
CASSPSTGAYEQYF | TGTGCCAGCAGCCCTTCGACAGGAGCTTACGAGCAGTACTTC | TRBJ2-7 | NA | NA | TRBV27
CAISDWERSADTQYF | TGTGCCATCAGTGATTGGGAAAGAAGCGCAGATACGCAGTATTTT | TRBJ2-3 | NA | many | TRBV10-3
CASSLDRGRYEQYF | TGTGCCAGCAGTCTGGACAGGGGTCGCTACGAGCAGTACTTC | TRBJ2-7 | TRBD1 | many | TRBV28
CASSPWGSYEQYF | TGTGCCAGCTCACCATGGGGGTCCTACGAGCAGTACTTC | TRBJ2-7 | NA | many | TRBV18
CASSEKASSLYEQYF | TGTGCCAGCTCAGAAAAGGCTAGCAGCTTATACGAGCAGTACTTC | TRBJ2-7 | NA | NA | TRBV18
CASSGQGGFNQPQHF | TGTGCCAGCAGCGGACAGGGGGGCTTCAATCAGCCCCAGCATTTT | TRBJ1-5 | TRBD1 | NA | TRBV6-2/TRBV6-3
CASSYSGSYNSPLHF | TGTGCCAGCAGTTACTCGGGTTCCTATAATTCACCCCTCCACTTT | TRBJ1-6 | NA | NA | TRBV6-2/TRBV6-3
CSASITAYEQYF | TGCAGTGCTAGTATCACAGCCTACGAGCAGTACTTC | TRBJ2-7 | NA | many | TRBV20-1
CASSYRLNQPQHF | TGTGCCAGCAGTTACAGACTCAATCAGCCCCAGCATTTT | TRBJ1-5 | NA | many | TRBV6-6
CAWSPAGPGYGYTF | TGTGCCTGGAGTCCGGCAGGCCCTGGCTATGGCTACACCTTC | TRBJ1-2 | NA | NA | TRBV30
CASSPSGRDVIEQFF | TGTGCCAGCAGTCCTAGCGGGAGGGATGTTATTGAGCAGTTCTTC | TRBJ2-1 | TRBD2 | few | TRBV27
CASSVPGFYTGELFF | TGTGCCAGCAGTGTACCAGGGTTTTACACCGGGGAGCTGTTTTTT | TRBJ2-2 | NA | few | TRBV2
CASSPTGAGELFF | TGTGCCAGCAGTCCAACAGGGGCCGGGGAGCTGTTTTTT | TRBJ2-2 | TRBD1 | NA | TRBV7-6
CASSLPGKAYEQYF | TGTGCCAGCAGTTTACCCGGAAAAGCCTACGAGCAGTACTTC | TRBJ2-7 | NA | many | TRBV28
CASSPQQEFGYTF | TGTGCCAGCTCACCACAGCAGGAGTTCGGCTACACCTTC | TRBJ1-2 | NA | many | TRBV18
CASSSMLSNQPQHF | TGTGCCAGTAGTAGTATGCTTAGCAATCAGCCCCAGCATTTT | TRBJ1-5 | NA | few | TRBV19
CASSSGDWNPQYF | TGTGCCAGCAGCTCGGGGGATTGGAACCCCCAGTACTTC | TRBJ2-5 | NA | NA | TRBV11-3
CSVEVTGGYGYTF | TGCAGCGTTGAAGTGACAGGGGGATATGGCTACACCTTC | TRBJ1-2 | TRBD1 | few | TRBV29-1
CASSLDSDSSYEQYF | TGTGCCAGCAGTTTAGACAGCGATTCCTCCTACGAGCAGTACTTC | TRBJ2-7 | NA | few | TRBV28
CASSSQTGLYEQYF | TGTGCCAGCAGCTCCCAAACTGGGCTCTACGAGCAGTACTTC | TRBJ2-7 | NA | few | TRBV6-2/TRBV6-3
CSVEGGAGETQYF | TGCAGCGTTGAAGGGGGCGCCGGGGAGACCCAGTACTTC | TRBJ2-5 | NA | NA | TRBV29-1
CASGSNTGELFF | TGTGCTAGCGGGTCGAACACCGGGGAGCTGTTTTTT | TRBJ2-2 | TRBD2 | many | TRBV2
CASRMTGEASGSYEQYF | TGCGCCAGCAGGATGACAGGGGAAGCTAGCGGGAGCTACGAGCAGTACTTC | TRBJ2-7 | TRBD2 | NA | TRBV5-1
CASSQVEGNTIYF | TGTGCCAGCAGCCAAGTAGAGGGAAACACCATATATTTT | TRBJ1-3 | NA | NA | TRBV3-1
CASSPGGTHYNEQFF | TGTGCCAGCAGTCCGGGCGGGACTCACTACAATGAGCAGTTCTTC | TRBJ2-1 | NA | NA | TRBV6-2/TRBV6-3
CASTGGGGDNSPLHF | TGTGCCAGCACCGGGGGGGGAGGGGATAATTCACCCCTCCACTTT | TRBJ1-6 | NA | few | TRBV28
CASSTSGARTGNTIYF | TGTGCCAGCAGCACCTCAGGGGCCCGGACTGGAAACACCATATATTTT | TRBJ1-3 | NA | NA | TRBV7-2
CATQAQGQSTDTQYF | TGTGCCACCCAAGCACAGGGGCAGAGCACAGATACGCAGTATTTT | TRBJ2-3 | TRBD1 | many | TRBV6-2/TRBV6-3
CASTRDGSGNTIYF | TGTGCCAGTACACGGGACGGCTCTGGAAACACCATATATTTT | TRBJ1-3 | NA | NA | TRBV19
CASSLAAAGYTDTQYF | TGTGCCAGCAGCTTGGCTGCGGCGGGATACACAGATACGCAGTATTTT | TRBJ2-3 | NA | NA | TRBV5-6
CASSLDARFLSSYNEQFF | TGTGCCAGCAGCTTAGACGCTAGGTTCCTCAGCTCCTACAATGAGCAGTTCTTC | TRBJ2-1 | NA | NA | TRBV11-3
CASSMRTNDEQFF | TGTGCCAGTAGTATGAGGACTAACGATGAGCAGTTCTTC | TRBJ2-1 | NA | NA | TRBV19
CASGRAGALSYEQYF | TGTGCCAGCGGCCGAGCGGGAGCCCTTTCCTACGAGCAGTACTTC | TRBJ2-7 | TRBD2 | NA | TRBV7-9
CSARSGLVSNEQFF | TGCAGTGCTAGATCGGGACTAGTCAGCAATGAGCAGTTCTTC | TRBJ2-1 | TRBD2 | many | TRBV20-1
CASSDPVSKSYEQYF | TGTGCCAGCAGTGACCCGGTTTCAAAATCCTACGAGCAGTACTTC | TRBJ2-7 | NA | many | TRBV2
CASSVRPGKYEQYF | TGTGCCAGCAGCGTACGGCCAGGGAAGTACGAGCAGTACTTC | TRBJ2-7 | NA | few | TRBV9
CSAPLVGRAKNIQYF | TGCAGTGCCCCCCTTGTGGGCCGAGCCAAAAACATTCAGTACTTC | TRBJ2-4 | NA | many | TRBV20-1
CSASTGGETQYF | TGCAGCGCATCGACAGGGGGAGAGACCCAGTACTTC | TRBJ2-5 | TRBD1 | many | TRBV29-1
CASSLVAGGADTQYF | TGTGCCAGCAGCTTAGTCGCGGGAGGGGCAGATACGCAGTATTTT | TRBJ2-3 | TRBD2 | many | TRBV7-9
CSARASGTWDTQYF | TGCAGTGCTAGGGCTAGCGGTACCTGGGATACGCAGTATTTT | TRBJ2-3 | TRBD2 | NA | TRBV20-1
CSASPGRGDTEAFF | TGCAGTGCTAGCCCCGGGCGGGGGGACACTGAAGCTTTCTTT | TRBJ1-1 | NA | many | TRBV20-1
CAWSLDSNSPLHF | TGTGCCTGGAGTCTGGACAGCAATTCACCCCTCCACTTT | TRBJ1-6 | NA | many | TRBV30
CASSLGGGGSSYEQYF | TGTGCCAGCAGCTTAGGAGGCGGAGGGAGCTCCTACGAGCAGTACTTC | TRBJ2-7 | NA | few | TRBV7-8
CASQRYTGELFF | TGTGCCAGTCAGAGATACACCGGGGAGCTGTTTTTT | TRBJ2-2 | NA | few | TRBV9
CASSLGAATQETQYF | TGTGCCAGCAGCTTAGGGGCGGCCACCCAAGAGACCCAGTACTTC | TRBJ2-5 | NA | NA | TRBV11-3
CASSQDTRTGGTEAFF | TGCGCCAGCAGCCAAGATACCCGTACGGGGGGCACTGAAGCTTTCTTT | TRBJ1-1 | NA | NA | TRBV4-3
CSAAGLTNYEQYF | TGCAGTGCCGCGGGACTTACCAACTACGAGCAGTACTTC | TRBJ2-7 | NA | many | TRBV20-1